This TCR beta chain appears in the sequencing data of a study of T cells after yellow fever vaccination. V was pared by 5 bases and J by 0 bases, with 11 bases between. The germline gives CDR1 MNHEY, CDR2 SVGEGT. This CDR3 is built from 14 residues. TCRdb recomputed calls from the 5' RACE reads with MiXCR, one row per CDR3 protein. The sample lists about 330,000 distinct CDR3 sequences, approximately 4% seen once, with approximately 23% in the top ten. This clonotype was recorded many times. Antigen unknown. Findings of the study overall: The secondary response was weaker but peaked faster, day 5 versus 15. Post-booster repertoires again held most primary-vaccination clones (roughly 96% CD4, approximately 90% CD8).

The chain carries TRBV6-2 or TRBV6-3 and TRBJ2-7; no clear D. Sequencing used PBMCs, obtained 5 days after the yellow fever booster vaccination. This clonotype originated in a man aged 18 to 29 who received the YFV17D yellow fever vaccine. As DNA, the CDR3 is TGTGCCAGCAGTGAACCCGGGTCCTCCTACGAGCAGTACTTC. Translating gives CASSEPGSSYEQYF.